A single sample gave rise to the 17 T cell receptor beta chains below, sequenced in a study of regulatory T cells in long-lasting Graves disease. Time point here: newly diagnosed GD, antithyroid drugs for less than 3 months. Construction of the TCR library relied on RNA isolated from PBMCs. Both iRepertoire HTBI primers and Arm-PCR of CDR3 regions were used to build the TCR beta libraries. TCRdb called the multiplex PCR reads again in MiXCR, with one record for every CDR3 protein. The sample has around 460,000 distinct CDR3 sequences, 12% to 15% seen once. These records were also assigned to another study, of T cells in Graves' hyperthyroidism and ophthalmopathy.

The sample here was peripheral blood mononuclear cells (PBMCs), taken at new diagnosis, from a patient treated with antithyroid drugs. These receptors all stem from a woman in her forties or fifties with Graves disease.

The chain employs TRBV5-1 and TRBJ2-1; 8 bases map to TRBD2. Germline lookup yields CDR1 SGHRS and CDR2 YFSETQ. V shed 4 bases and J 7 bases; nucleotides not matched to a gene: 7. The CDR3 length is 14 residues. The CDR3 sequence is CASSDSGRKNEQFF. CDR3 sequence (DNA): TGCGCCAGCAGCGACAGCGGGAGAAAGAATGAGCAGTTCTTC.

This clonotype was counted ten times or more. This chain uses TRBV6-1 with TRBJ1-5; 10 bases match TRBD1. The junction had 9 bases not matched to a gene; V was cut back by 6 bases and J by 7 bases. The CDR3 is 15 residues long. Germline loops: CDR1 MNHNS, CDR2 SASEGT. The CDR3 loop reads CASSSGQGGRQPQHF. Here the CDR3 DNA reads TGTGCCAGCAGCTCCGGACAGGGGGGACGGCAGCCCCAGCATTTT.

This clonotype was detected a few times. The chain couples TRBV5-1 to TRBJ2-7, with TRBD1 identical over 8 bases. Trimming took 4 bases from V and 4 from J; bases not matched to a gene: 10. The CDR3 length is 15 residues. CDR1 is SGHRS, CDR2 YFSETQ, per germline. CDR3 residues: CASSEWTGPIYEQYF. Here the CDR3 DNA reads TGCGCCAGCAGCGAGTGGACAGGGCCGATATACGAGCAGTACTTC.

The chain couples TRBV7-9 to TRBJ2-6; 8 bases are shared with TRBD1. This CDR3 region has 19 residues. The V gene end was trimmed by 5 bases and the J gene end by 2 bases; junction bases not matched to a gene: 14. In germline, CDR1 is SEHNR, CDR2 FQNEAQ (reference sequence). CDR3 residues: CASSHSRRQGIAGANVLTF. In DNA form, the CDR3 reads TGTGCCAGCAGCCACAGCAGGAGACAGGGGATTGCTGGGGCCAACGTCCTGACTTTC.

This clonotype was detected many times. CDR3 sequence reads: CASSSDNSYEQYF. The CDR3 coding sequence is TGCGCCAGCAGCTCGGACAACTCCTACGAGCAGTACTTC. This chain joins TRBV5-1 and TRBJ2-7; a possible D gene is TRBD1 (5 bases). The V end lost 3 bases, the J end lost 0 bases, and 7 bases lay between the germline ends. Germline lookup yields CDR1 SGHRS and CDR2 YFSETQ. The CDR3 contains 13 residues.

This clonotype has at least ten counts. This chain joins TRBV28 and TRBJ2-7; D perhaps matches TRBD2 (6 bases). Germline V CDR1 and CDR2: MDHEN, SYDVKM. The CDR3 extends over 16 amino acids. V dropped 3 bases and J dropped 9 bases, with 24 bases sitting between them. The DNA for the CDR3 is TGTGCCAGCAGTTTTTCCCGTAACCGACTAGTAGTTGTGCAGTACTTC. Translated: CASSFSRNRLVVVQYF.

This clonotype came up a few times. The chain carries TRBV30 and TRBJ1-3; no definite D call. V was shortened by 2 bases and J by 8 bases, with 13 bases between the two germline ends. CDR1 is GTSNPN and CDR2 is SVGIG in the germline V gene (reference sequence). The CDR3 extends over 13 amino acids. CDR3 region: CAWSTRRGHTIYF. The CDR3 DNA reads TGTGCCTGGAGTACTCGGCGTGGGCACACCATATATTTT.

Ten or more counts support this clonotype. The V gene is TRBV12-3 or TRBV12-4, the J gene TRBJ2-1; 9 positions agree with TRBD1. There are 16 residues in the CDR3. V lost 5 bases and J lost 7; bases outside the gene matches: 12. In nucleotides, the CDR3 is TGTGCCAGCAGTCCCTCCGGGACAGGGAATAGGAATGAGCAGTTCTTC. Encoded protein: CASSPSGTGNRNEQFF.

This clonotype was counted a few times. The chain recombines TRBV6-2 or TRBV6-3 with TRBJ2-7; TRBD1 matches at 12 bases. The CDR3 covers 16 residues. Germline V lookup: CDR1 MNHEY, CDR2 SVGEGT. Germline trimming cut 6 bases from V and 4 bases from J; bases unmatched to any gene: 10. CDR3 sequence reads: CASSSSGTGGRYEQYF. CDR3 bases: TGTGCCAGCAGCTCTTCCGGGACAGGGGGCCGGTACGAGCAGTACTTC.

In this sample, this clonotype turned up a few times. V usage is TRBV29-1 and J usage is TRBJ2-7; 9 bases agree with TRBD2. The ends lost 1 base at V and 2 bases at J; junction bases unmatched: 0. The CDR3 is made up of 13 amino acids. Germline values: CDR1 SQVTM, CDR2 ANQGSEA. The CDR3 spells CSVEASGTYEQYF. The CDR3 DNA follows: TGCAGCGTTGAAGCTAGCGGGACCTACGAGCAGTACTTC.

The chain uses TRBV6-1 and TRBJ2-2; a weak D match, TRBD2 (5 bases). The CDR3 contains 13 residues. Germline-derived CDR1 and CDR2 are MNHNS and SASEGT. Trimming shortened V by 4 bases and J by 6 bases, and 9 bases separated the two germline ends. The CDR3 coding sequence is TGTGCCAGCAGTGTACGGGGTTCCGGGGAGCTGTTTTTT. This gives the protein CASSVRGSGELFF.

This clonotype showed up many times. CDR3 in DNA: TGCGCCAGCAGCCAACTCAGCGGGGACCTCCCGTGCGAGCAGTACTTC. As protein: CASSQLSGDLPCEQYF. V is TRBV5-1 and J is TRBJ2-7, with 7 bases fitting TRBD2. The CDR3 length is 16 residues. Germline V gene sequence: CDR1 SGHRS, CDR2 YFSETQ. Trimming removed 4 bases from V and 6 bases from J; junction bases left unmatched: 16.

To note about this clonotype: With a much larger clone just one base away, this may be a read error. V gene TRBV3-1 combines with J gene TRBJ2-3; TRBD1 or TRBD2 may be the D gene (5 bases each). The V end lost 5 bases, the J end lost 4 bases, and 25 bases lay between the germline ends. Germline V gives CDR1 LGHDT, CDR2 YNNKEL (reference sequence). This CDR3 has 18 residues. CDR3: CASSTRDAESISADTQYF. CDR3 nucleotide sequence: TGTGCCAGCAGCACCCGGGACGCGGAGTCCATAAGCGCAGATACGCAGTATTTT.

This clonotype was observed many times. The chain employs TRBV7-9 and TRBJ2-1; 13 bases are a match to TRBD2. This CDR3 has 16 amino acids. Germline lookup yields CDR1 SEHNR and CDR2 FQNEAQ (reference sequence). The trim removed 5 bases at V and 9 bases at J, leaving 10 bases unmatched. CDR3 protein: CASSTGLAGDLGEQFF. The CDR3 coding sequence is TGTGCCAGCAGCACCGGACTAGCGGGAGATCTGGGTGAGCAGTTCTTC. Full variable domain (outside the CDR3, taken from reference TRBV7-9 and TRBJ2-1): DTGVSQNPRHKITKRGQNVTFRCDPISEHNRLYWYRQTLGQGPEFLTYFQNEAQLEKSRLLSDRFSAERPKGSFSTLEIQRTEQGDSAMYLCASSTGLAGDLGEQFFGPGTRLTVL.

This clonotype occurred many times. V usage is TRBV12-3 or TRBV12-4 and J usage is TRBJ1-6; D remains ambiguous. The CDR3 runs to 14 residues. Trimming removed 5 bases from V and 8 bases from J, with 13 bases in between. In nucleotides, the CDR3 is TGTGCCAGCAGTCGATTTGGAAGGGATTCACCCCTCCACTTT. The encoded protein is CASSRFGRDSPLHF.

This clonotype has just one count. V and J are TRBV3-1 and TRBJ2-3; TRBD2 matches at 12 bases. J gave up 4 bases and V 1 base, and 9 bases lay outside the gene matches. Germline lookup yields CDR1 LGHDT and CDR2 YNNKEL (reference sequence). The CDR3 spans 18 residues. DNA of the CDR3: TGTGCCAGCAGCCAAGTCGGCCTAGCGGGAGGGGCAGCAGATACGCAGTATTTT. This sequence encodes CASSQVGLAGGAADTQYF.

This clonotype has a count of ten or more. This chain links TRBV28 with TRBJ1-5; no clear D gene. CDR3 length: 14 residues. From germline, CDR1 is MDHEN and CDR2 SYDVKM. Trimming removed 6 bases from V and 6 bases from J, with 15 bases in between. The CDR3 bases are TGTGCCAGCAGATCAGACGGGCTCTTTCAGCCCCAGCATTTT. Protein product: CASRSDGLFQPQHF.